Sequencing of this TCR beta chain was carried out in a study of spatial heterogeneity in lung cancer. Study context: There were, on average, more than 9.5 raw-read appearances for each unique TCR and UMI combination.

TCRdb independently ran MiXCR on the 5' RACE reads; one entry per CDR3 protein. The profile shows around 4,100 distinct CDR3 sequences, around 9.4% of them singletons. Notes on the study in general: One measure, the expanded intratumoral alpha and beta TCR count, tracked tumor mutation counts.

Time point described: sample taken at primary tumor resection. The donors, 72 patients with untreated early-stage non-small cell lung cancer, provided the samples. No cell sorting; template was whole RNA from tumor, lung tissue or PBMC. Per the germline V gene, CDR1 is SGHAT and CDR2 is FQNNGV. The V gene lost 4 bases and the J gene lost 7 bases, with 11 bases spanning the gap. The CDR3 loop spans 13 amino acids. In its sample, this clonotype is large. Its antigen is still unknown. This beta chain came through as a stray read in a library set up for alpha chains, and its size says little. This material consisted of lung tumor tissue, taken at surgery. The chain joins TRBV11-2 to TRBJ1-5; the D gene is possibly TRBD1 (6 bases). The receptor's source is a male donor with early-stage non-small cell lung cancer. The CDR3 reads CASSSGTFQPQHF. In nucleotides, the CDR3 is TGTGCCAGCAGCTCCGGGACATTCCAGCCCCAGCATTTT.